The sequence of this T cell receptor beta chain was determined in a study of glioma-infiltrating T cells. Findings and caveats of the study: Non-neoplastic patients had below-expected tissue-blood divergence, while all gliomas exceeded expectation.

Worth noting for this clonotype: What it binds is unknown. A much larger clonotype is one base distant, so this may be a read error.

TCR alpha and beta CDR3 regions were amplified from RNA using iRepertoire nested multiplex PCR. For one-step reverse transcription and amplification, roughly 85-450 ng of tissue mRNA or PBMC total RNA was used. TCRdb called the multiplex PCR reads again in MiXCR, with one record for every CDR3 protein. The data hold roughly 200,000 distinct CDR3 sequences, with about 32% observed a single time. This CDR3 region has 13 residues. Germline lookup yields CDR1 MGHRA and CDR2 YSYEKL. Sequenced sample: glioma tissue, nonneoplastic brain tissue, or PBMCs (not recorded which). The clonotype was recovered from a human donor with low-grade glioma or glioblastoma, undergoing nonglioma brain surgery, or in good health (not recorded which). V gene TRBV4-1 combines with J gene TRBJ1-2, with unresolved D. CDR3 coding DNA: TGCGCCAGCATCCAAGCCGGGCTTGGTGGCTACACCTTC. This translates into CASIQAGLGGYTF.